This entry lists 29 T cell receptor beta chains sequenced from one sample in a study of T-cell reconstitution after alpha-beta-depleted transplantation in children. Unique molecular identifiers were built into the TCRbeta library. TCRdb used MiXCR to reprocess the PCR reads, holding one entry per CDR3 protein. The sample lists about 100,000 distinct CDR3 sequences; under 7% were seen once. The input for sequencing was PBMCs, mostly from graft donor cells, taken 60 days after TCRalphabeta/CD19-depleted stem cell transplant. The receptor source for this set is a female patient aged 2-10 years who had a stem cell transplant for Fanconi anemia, so the T cells may come from the graft donor.

The chain joins TRBV5-1 to TRBJ2-7; D gene uncertain. The CDR3 contains 17 residues. Looked up from germline, CDR1 is SGHRS and CDR2 is YFSETQ. Trimming stripped 3 bases from V and 3 bases from J, with 22 bases between. As DNA, the CDR3 is TGCGCCAGCAGCTACCGGCATCAGGCCCTAAAGCACTACGAGCAGTACTTC. It codes for CASSYRHQALKHYEQYF. The full variable domain, its missing parts supplied by reference TRBV5-1 and TRBJ2-7, is KAGVTQTPRYLIKTRGQQVTLSCSPISGHRSVSWYQQTPGQGLQFLFEYFSETQRNKGNFPGRFSGRQFSNSRSEMNVSTLELGDSALYLCASSYRHQALKHYEQYFGPGTRLTVT.

The table lists this clonotype with a few counts. Compared with germline, one end of the junction differs, possibly owing to a read error. This rearrangement joins TRBV20-1 to TRBJ2-1, with 10 nucleotides matching TRBD2. CDR1 is DFQATT, CDR2 SNEGSKA, per germline (reference sequence). The CDR3 runs to 16 residues. CDR3 sequence reads: CCARTRTSGVYNEQFF. The CDR3 DNA is TGCTGTGCTAGGACCCGGACTAGCGGAGTTTACAATGAGCAGTTCTTC.

In this sample, this clonotype turned up many times. The J gene is TRBJ2-5, the V gene TRBV5-5; 12 bases are shared with TRBD2. J lost 5 bases, V lost 4 bases, and 3 bases had no gene match. This CDR3 is 14 amino acids long. Germline V gives CDR1 SGHKS, CDR2 YYEKEE (reference sequence). The CDR3 sequence is CASSPTSGRETQYF. The CDR3 nucleotides read TGTGCCAGCAGCCCTACTAGCGGGAGGGAGACCCAGTACTTC.

This clonotype occurred many times. This sequence joins TRBV6-4 and TRBJ2-2, with D unclear. The CDR3 is 14 residues long. Germline V gives CDR1 MRHNA, CDR2 SNTAGT. V shed 4 bases and J shed 5 bases, with 11 bases lying between them. CDR3 bases: TGTGCCAGCAGTGTCAACGTTGGAACCGGGGAGCTGTTTTTT. This sequence encodes CASSVNVGTGELFF.

This clonotype came up a few times. V is TRBV20-1 and J is TRBJ2-5; D may be TRBD1 (6 bases). This CDR3 has 14 amino acids. Trimming removed 5 bases at V and 3 bases at J, with 16 bases between. Germline assignment: CDR1 DFQATT and CDR2 SNEGSKA (reference sequence). The CDR3 is CSAAPGHPKETQYF. Written as DNA, the CDR3 is TGCAGTGCTGCCCCGGGACACCCAAAAGAGACCCAGTACTTC.

The J gene is TRBJ2-7, the V gene TRBV20-1; 13 nucleotides line up with TRBD2. The CDR3 runs 18 residues. The trim removed 3 bases at V and 0 bases at J, leaving 11 bases unmatched. Per germline, CDR1 DFQATT and CDR2 SNEGSKA (reference sequence). In DNA, the CDR3 is TGCAGTGCTAGCCCAGTACTAGCGGGAGGGCCAATCTCCTACGAGCAGTACTTC. Translation: CSASPVLAGGPISYEQYF.

Many counts were recorded for this clonotype. The chain couples TRBV28 to TRBJ2-7; D is unclear. V lost 5 bases and J 3 bases, leaving 5 bases between the germline ends. The CDR3 is made up of 11 amino acids. Germline V CDR1 and CDR2: MDHEN, SYDVKM. CDR3 protein: CASSLHYEQYF. The CDR3 nucleotides are TGTGCCAGCAGTCTCCACTACGAGCAGTACTTC.

In its sample, this clonotype was seen many times. The chain combines TRBV7-9 with TRBJ2-7; D is unresolved. The length of the CDR3 is 14 residues. Per germline, CDR1 SEHNR and CDR2 FQNEAQ (reference sequence). The V and J ends lost 1 base and 3 bases respectively, with 10 bases between them. The CDR3 bases are TGTGCCAGCAGCTTAGTTGGCCTATTCTACGAGCAGTACTTC. Translated, it gives CASSLVGLFYEQYF. Combining the CDR3 with reference TRBV7-9 and TRBJ2-7 gives the whole variable domain DTGVSQNPRHKITKRGQNVTFRCDPISEHNRLYWYRQTLGQGPEFLTYFQNEAQLEKSRLLSDRFSAERPKGSFSTLEIQRTEQGDSAMYLCASSLVGLFYEQYFGPGTRLTVT.

The sample holds many counts of this clonotype. This rearrangement joins TRBV9 to TRBJ2-7; no reliable D call. Trimming removed 4 bases at V and 3 bases at J, with 11 bases between. The CDR3 length is 13 residues. The germline gives CDR1 SGDLS, CDR2 YYNGEE. CDR3 bases: TGTGCCAGCAGCCCTGCTCTCCTCTACGAGCAGTACTTC. It translates to CASSPALLYEQYF.

The chain has TRBV10-2 and TRBJ2-7; D may be TRBD2 (5 bases). This CDR3 is 14 amino acids long. V gave up 4 bases and J gave up 1 base, with 11 bases separating them. Germline-derived CDR1 and CDR2 are WSHSY and SAAADI. In DNA form, the CDR3 reads TGCGCCAGCAGTGTTCTAGCAGGATCCTACGAGCAGTACTTC. Translation gives CASSVLAGSYEQYF.

This clonotype occurred many times. This rearrangement joins TRBV12-3 or TRBV12-4 to TRBJ2-7, with TRBD1 matching 9 bases. The CDR3 spans 14 residues. V lost 5 bases and J lost 3; bases outside the gene matches: 5. The CDR3 coding sequence is TGTGCCAGCAGTACCGGGACAGGGTACTACGAGCAGTACTTC. It yields the protein CASSTGTGYYEQYF.

The V gene is TRBV7-2, the J gene TRBJ2-1; D perhaps matches TRBD2 (6 bases). Germline CDR1 and CDR2: SGHTA and FQGNSA. The CDR3 runs to 13 residues. V was trimmed by 8 bases and J by 7 bases, leaving 15 bases between them. The CDR3 is CASGGGALNEQFF. Written as DNA, the CDR3 is TGTGCCAGCGGCGGCGGGGCCTTAAATGAGCAGTTCTTC.

This clonotype was recorded a few times. The chain links TRBV7-3 to TRBJ2-1; TRBD2 matches 8 bases. V lost 2 bases and J lost 5; bases outside the gene matches: 5. CDR1 is SGHTA, CDR2 FQGTGA, per germline. The length of the CDR3 is 15 residues. The CDR3 reads CASSLGTSTNNEQFF. The CDR3 DNA sequence: TGTGCCAGCAGCTTAGGGACTAGTACTAACAATGAGCAGTTCTTC.

In its sample, this clonotype was seen a few times. The chain uses TRBV30 and TRBJ2-5; D might be TRBD2 (5 bases). V was cut by 0 bases and J by 1 base, with 15 bases left in between. The CDR3 has 16 amino acids. Germline CDR1 GTSNPN, CDR2 SVGIG (reference sequence). CDR3 amino acids: CAWSVRGGKAQETQYF. As DNA, the CDR3 is TGTGCCTGGAGTGTACGAGGAGGAAAAGCCCAAGAGACCCAGTACTTC. The whole variable domain, filled in from reference TRBV30 and TRBJ2-5, reads SQTIHQWPATLVQPVGSPLSLECTVEGTSNPNLYWYRQAAGRGLQLLFYSVGIGQISSEVPQNLSASRPQDRQFILSSKKLLLSDSGFYLCAWSVRGGKAQETQYFGPGTRLLVL.

This clonotype has a handful of counts. The chain recombines TRBV5-1 with TRBJ1-5; tentatively, D is TRBD1 (5 bases). V was cut by 3 bases and J by 2 bases, with 9 bases left in between. CDR3 length equals 14 residues. Germline assignment: CDR1 SGHRS and CDR2 YFSETQ. The CDR3 nucleotides read TGCGCCAGCAGCTGGGGGACCGGCAATCAGCCCCAGCATTTT. It codes for CASSWGTGNQPQHF.

The CDR3 sequence is CSATPTGRSPLHF. As DNA, the CDR3 is TGCAGTGCTACCCCGACAGGGCGGTCACCCCTCCACTTT. The chain combines TRBV20-1 with TRBJ1-6; the match to TRBD1 covers 7 bases. The length of the CDR3 is 13 residues. Trimming took 4 bases from V and 10 from J; bases not matched to a gene: 7. Germline lookup yields CDR1 DFQATT and CDR2 SNEGSKA (reference sequence).

This clonotype was counted at least ten times. The chain joins TRBV11-2 to TRBJ1-2, with D hard to call. V gave up 3 bases and J gave up 8 bases, with 19 bases separating them. The germline CDR1 and CDR2 sequences are SGHAT and FQNNGV. The CDR3 totals 15 residues. DNA for the CDR3: TGTGCCAGCAGCTTCTTGGCCGCTGGAGTGCGGGGCTACACCTTC. Translating it yields CASSFLAAGVRGYTF.

This clonotype was recorded at least ten times. The rearrangement links TRBV28 to TRBJ2-5, with 8 bases lining up with TRBD1. In germline, CDR1 is MDHEN, CDR2 SYDVKM. The V segment lost 1 base and the J segment 4 bases; nucleotides outside the gene matches: 8. The length of the CDR3 is 16 residues. The chain's CDR3 is CASSLSQTTGGETQYF. For the CDR3, the DNA is TGTGCCAGCAGTTTATCCCAAACCACAGGGGGAGAGACCCAGTACTTC. The complete variable domain, with remaining parts taken from reference TRBV28 and TRBJ2-5, reads DVKVTQSSRYLVKRTGEKVFLECVQDMDHENMFWYRQDPGLGLRLIYFSYDVKMKEKGDIPEGYSVSREKKERFSLILESASTNQTSMYLCASSLSQTTGGETQYFGPGTRLLVL.

This clonotype occurred many times. The chain uses TRBV20-1 and TRBJ2-5; possible D gene TRBD1, 5 bases. Germline V gene data show CDR1 as DFQATT and CDR2 as SNEGSKA (reference sequence). V was clipped by 2 bases and J by 5 bases, with 9 bases between them. CDR3 length: 12 amino acids. The CDR3, as DNA: TGCAGTGCTAGAAGGTCAGGGGAGACCCAGTACTTC. Amino acids: CSARRSGETQYF.

This clonotype was detected a few times. DNA of the CDR3: TGTGCCAGCAGTGAGGGCACCGGGGAGCTGTTTTTT. It specifies CASSEGTGELFF. The chain is built from TRBV6-4 and TRBJ2-2; D is unresolved. This CDR3 region has 12 residues. CDR1 and CDR2 (germline): MRHNA, SNTAGT. The ends were cut back, 3 bases at V and 4 bases at J, with 3 bases in the middle.

Ten or more counts support this clonotype. CDR3 amino acids: CASSLGFLNEQFF. The CDR3 nucleotides read TGTGCCAGCAGCTTAGGATTCCTGAATGAGCAGTTCTTC. V is TRBV11-3 and J is TRBJ2-1; D unresolved. The CDR3 has 13 residues. Trimming removed 1 base at V and 7 bases at J, with 8 bases between. Germline CDR1 and CDR2: SGHNT and YENEEA. The full variable domain, completed using reference TRBV11-3 and TRBJ2-1, is EAGVVQSPRYKIIEKKQPVAFWCNPISGHNTLYWYLQNLGQGPELLIRYENEEAVDDSQLPKDRFSAERLKGVDSTLKIQPAELGDSAVYLCASSLGFLNEQFFGPGTRLTVL.

The chain links TRBV11-2 to TRBJ2-7, with 7 bases identical to TRBD1. The CDR3 covers 13 residues. Trimming took 0 bases from V and 7 from J; bases not matched to a gene: 3. From germline, CDR1 is SGHAT and CDR2 FQNNGV. The CDR3: CASSLDTGVEQYF. The DNA of the CDR3 is TGTGCCAGCAGCTTAGATACAGGGGTAGAGCAGTACTTC.

This clonotype was seen a few times. This chain connects TRBV7-8 to TRBJ1-4, with a weak D call TRBD1 (5 bases). V lost 1 base, J lost 2 bases, and 8 bases lay in between. Germline V gives CDR1 SGHVS, CDR2 FQNEAQ. The CDR3 loop spans 15 amino acids. CDR3 bases: TGTGCCAGCAGCTTAGAGGGGTATACTAATGAAAAACTGTTTTTT. This encodes CASSLEGYTNEKLFF. The full variable domain, with the rest looked up from reference TRBV7-8 and TRBJ1-4, is GAGVSQSPRYKVAKRGQDVALRCDPISGHVSLFWYQQALGQGPEFLTYFQNEAQLDKSGLPSDRFFAERPEGSVSTLKIQRTQQEDSAVYLCASSLEGYTNEKLFFGSGTQLSVL.

This clonotype was picked up many times. The chain joins TRBV20-1 to TRBJ1-1; D gene uncertain. The germline gives CDR1 DFQATT, CDR2 SNEGSKA (reference sequence). V was clipped by 3 bases and J by 3 bases, with 14 bases between them. The CDR3 totals 14 residues. The CDR3 DNA follows: TGCAGTGCTAGTAGACCACGAAGCTACACTGAAGCTTTCTTT. Translating it yields CSASRPRSYTEAFF.

At least ten counts were recorded for this clonotype. J is TRBJ1-1 and V is TRBV2, with D possibly being TRBD1 (5 bases). CDR3 length equals 14 residues. The V gene lost 6 bases and the J gene lost 1 base, with 12 bases spanning the gap. Germline V CDR1 and CDR2: SNHLY, FYNNEI. Written as DNA, the CDR3 is TGTGCCAGCAGCAGCGGGGGTCGGAACACTGAAGCTTTCTTT. Its protein product is CASSSGGRNTEAFF.

This clonotype occurred many times. The V and J genes are TRBV28 and TRBJ2-1; 8 bases align to TRBD2. CDR1 and CDR2 (germline): MDHEN, SYDVKM. The ends lost 7 bases at V and 4 bases at J; junction bases unmatched: 3. This CDR3 spans 13 amino acids. The CDR3 protein is CASITSGYNEQFF. The CDR3 region has the DNA TGTGCCAGCATCACTAGCGGTTACAATGAGCAGTTCTTC.

The sample holds many counts of this clonotype. In DNA, the CDR3 is TGCGCCAGCAGCCTACGGGTCGGTAGCGGAGATACGCAGTATTTT. Translated: CASSLRVGSGDTQYF. The rearrangement links TRBV5-1 to TRBJ2-3; possible D gene TRBD2, 6 bases. The V end lost 4 bases, the J end lost 5 bases, and 17 bases lay between the germline ends. This CDR3 is 15 amino acids long. Germline-derived CDR1 and CDR2 are SGHRS and YFSETQ.

This clonotype showed up many times. V gene TRBV29-1 combines with J gene TRBJ2-3, with D perhaps matching TRBD2 (6 bases). Germline V gene data show CDR1 as SQVTM and CDR2 as ANQGSEA. The CDR3 spans 14 residues. The CDR3 nucleotides read TGCGGAGGGAGAGAAGGGACCAACACAGATACGCAGTATTTT. It codes for CGGREGTNTDTQYF.

This clonotype was picked up many times. The V call is TRBV6-5, the J call TRBJ2-7; D is perhaps TRBD2 (6 bases). The CDR3 extends over 15 amino acids. Germline CDR1 MNHEY, CDR2 SVGAGI. The V end lost 0 bases, the J end lost 0 bases, and 9 bases lay between the germline ends. The CDR3, as DNA: TGTGCCAGCAGTTACTCCCCTAGCGCCTCCTACGAGCAGTACTTC. This codes for CASSYSPSASYEQYF.